A single TCR beta chain is shown here with its context. These data are taken from a study of blood T cell repertoires in COVID-19. The participants were between about 18 and 90 years old and came from about two dozen US areas. Recovered Cohort 3 donors showed two negative PCRs, clearance, or symptom resolution. Per the original data handling: Nucleated cell number was recorded as an estimate derived from reference gene primer amplification. Method: immunoSEQ multiplex PCR; TCRdb's copy keeps in-frame clones and lacks some. The V and J calls and clone size come from that table; D and trimming were worked out from the DNA. The sample carries under 450,000 clones, roughly four fifths recorded once. The CDR3 extends over 13 amino acids. The V gene's germline CDR1 is SNHLY and CDR2 FYNNEI. V lost 9 bases, J lost 8 bases, and 16 bases lay in between.

This receptor was identified in a woman aged 50 to 60 who had recovered from COVID-19. The genes are TRBV2 and TRBJ1-4, with D perhaps TRBD1 (6 bases). Sequenced: PBMCs or T cells enriched from blood (not recorded which). Here the CDR3 DNA reads TGTGCCAGGACAAGTATCCAGGGGGAAAAACTGTTTTTT. Its translation is CARTSIQGEKLFF.